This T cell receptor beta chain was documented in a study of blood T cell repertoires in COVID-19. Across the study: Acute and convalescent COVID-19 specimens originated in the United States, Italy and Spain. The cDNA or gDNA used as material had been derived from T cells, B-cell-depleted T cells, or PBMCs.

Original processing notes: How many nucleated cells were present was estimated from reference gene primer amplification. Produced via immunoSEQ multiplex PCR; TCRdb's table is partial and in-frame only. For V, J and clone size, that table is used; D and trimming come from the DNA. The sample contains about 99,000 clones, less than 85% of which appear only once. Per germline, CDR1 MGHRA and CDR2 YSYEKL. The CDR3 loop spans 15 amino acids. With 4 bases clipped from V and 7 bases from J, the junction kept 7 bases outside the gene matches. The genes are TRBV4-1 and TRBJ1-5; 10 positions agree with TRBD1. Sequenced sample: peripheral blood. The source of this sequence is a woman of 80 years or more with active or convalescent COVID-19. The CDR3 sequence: CASSPRDRGYQPQHF. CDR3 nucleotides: TGCGCCAGCAGCCCCCGGGACAGGGGATACCAGCCCCAGCATTTT.